This T cell receptor (beta chain) was obtained from a study of blood T cell repertoires in COVID-19. Study context: Acute-phase and convalescent COVID-19 samples originated in the United States, Italy and Spain.

The CDR3 has 19 residues. Germline V gene lookup returns CDR1 SQVTM and CDR2 ANQGSEA. Losses at the gene ends were 6 bases for V and 0 bases for J; bases not matched to a gene: 12. Per the original methods: For nucleated cells, counts were estimated from reference gene primer amplification. Libraries were prepared by immunoSEQ multiplex PCR; TCRdb keeps only in-frame clonotypes and omits some of them. The V and J calls and the clone size are those of that table, but D and trimming were determined from the DNA. Here the sample spans approximately 230,000 clones, approximately 86% being singletons. The material sequenced was peripheral blood. V gene TRBV29-1 combines with J gene TRBJ2-1; 15 bases fit TRBD2. This sequence was found in a man older than 75 with acute or convalescent COVID-19. The CDR3 region is CSVGRGGLAGGSSYNEQFF. The CDR3 nucleotides are TGCAGCGTCGGAAGGGGGGGACTAGCGGGAGGTAGCTCCTACAATGAGCAGTTCTTC.